Described below is a single T cell receptor (beta chain) sequence and its context. Its specificity is unknown. Deletions cut 3 bases from V and 5 bases from J, with 13 bases between. This CDR3 has 14 amino acids. CDR1 is ENHRY and CDR2 is SYGVKD in the germline V gene. As to time point: week 47, end of study. Topical imiquimod was applied with each vaccine dose, which held 300 ug of mutant IDH1 20-mer peptide. The donors' diagnosis was new WHO grade 3 or 4 astrocytoma that was IDH1-mutant and ATRX-lost. TCRdb's table, derived via immunoSEQ multiplex PCR, lists solely in-frame clones and lacks some. The sample lists roughly 34,000 clones; about 87% were seen once. The sample is drawn from a study of a mutant IDH1 vaccine in newly diagnosed glioma. Study overall: Most had both radiotherapy and temozolomide beforehand; others had only one.

The clonotype comes from a woman in her twenties or thirties with glioma. This material consisted of PBMCs, taken from a glioma patient whose treatment included an IDH1 peptide vaccine. This sequence joins TRBV10-3 and TRBJ1-2; possible D gene TRBD1, 5 bases. This chain's CDR3 is CAISDGGSGYGYTF. CDR3 coding DNA: TGTGCCATCAGTGACGGGGGGTCGGGGTATGGCTACACCTTC.